These 22 T cell receptor beta chains originate from one sample sequenced in a study of cytomegalovirus exposure and HLA in healthy donors. PCR used 60 Vbeta primers and 13 Jbeta primers. Method: immunoSEQ multiplex PCR; TCRdb's copy keeps in-frame clones and lacks some. The repertoire consists of around 94,000 clones, with around 63% occurring once and the leading ten covering about 4.4%. The sample comprised PBMCs. All receptors derive from a human donor in good health.

The genes are TRBV19 and TRBJ1-5; D is unclear. Germline V gives CDR1 LNHDA, CDR2 SQIVND (reference sequence). This CDR3 has 16 residues. Trimming removed 4 bases from V and 1 base from J, with 14 bases in between. The CDR3 reads CASSRPGWASNQPQHF. The CDR3 DNA reads TGTGCCAGTAGTAGGCCGGGATGGGCAAGCAATCAGCCCCAGCATTTT.

This chain joins TRBV5-1 and TRBJ2-7, with D possibly TRBD2 on 5 matching bases. The CDR3 is 14 amino acids. Trimming cost V 5 bases and J 6 bases, with 18 bases left between them. Germline assignment: CDR1 SGHRS and CDR2 YFSETQ. The CDR3 DNA is TGCGCCAGCAGACTAGAATTGGTAGATCTCGAGCAGTACTTC. This encodes CASRLELVDLEQYF.

The V and J genes are TRBV27 and TRBJ1-1; weak D call: TRBD1 (6 bases). Germline V gene sequence: CDR1 MNHEY, CDR2 SMNVEV (reference sequence). The CDR3 contains 17 residues. V was clipped by 7 bases and J by 1 base, with 22 bases between them. CDR3 in amino acids: CASNPMRGHVENTEAFF. The CDR3 DNA reads as TGTGCCAGCAACCCTATGAGGGGACACGTGGAGAACACTGAAGCTTTCTTT.

The rearrangement links TRBV2 to TRBJ2-3; 9 bases are shared with TRBD2. The CDR3 contains 16 residues. V lost 7 bases to trimming and J lost 3 bases; unmatched junction nucleotides: 11. The germline CDR1 and CDR2 sequences are SNHLY and FYNNEI. The CDR3 loop reads CASNRGGGGETDTQYF. CDR3 DNA: TGTGCCAGCAACAGGGGCGGGGGGGGAGAGACAGATACGCAGTATTTT.

The chain uses TRBV2 and TRBJ2-1; TRBD2 matches 13 bases. CDR1 and CDR2 (germline): SNHLY, FYNNEI. The CDR3 is made up of 14 amino acids. Losses at the gene ends were 6 bases for V and 9 bases for J; bases not matched to a gene: 5. The CDR3 region is CASRGTSGMSEQFF. CDR3 bases: TGTGCCAGCAGAGGGACTAGCGGGATGAGTGAGCAGTTCTTC.

V and J are TRBV5-4 and TRBJ2-7; D uncertain. CDR1 is SGHNT and CDR2 is YYREEE in the germline V gene (reference sequence). Trimming took 1 base from V and 5 from J, leaving 7 bases between them. The CDR3 extends over 12 amino acids. CDR3 loop: CASSLWSDEQYF. The DNA of the CDR3 is TGTGCCAGCAGCTTGTGGTCGGACGAGCAGTACTTC.

V and J are TRBV6-1 and TRBJ2-4; a weak D match, TRBD2 (7 bases). The germline V and J ends were trimmed by 6 bases and 1 base, with 19 bases remaining between them. From germline, CDR1 is MNHNS and CDR2 SASEGT. The CDR3 has 17 residues. DNA for the CDR3: TGTGCCAGCAGAGAATTGCAGGGAGGGGGTGCCAAAAACATTCAGTACTTC. This gives the protein CASRELQGGGAKNIQYF.

The chain carries TRBV7-2 and TRBJ2-3; D remains ambiguous. This CDR3 has 15 amino acids. V was clipped by 7 bases and J by 3 bases, with 17 bases between them. Germline loops: CDR1 SGHTA, CDR2 FQGNSA. CDR3 protein: CASNPTIFLTDTQYF. CDR3 DNA: TGTGCCAGCAACCCAACTATTTTTTTAACAGATACGCAGTATTTT.

This clone was detected a few times. V gene TRBV27 combines with J gene TRBJ2-1; 7 bases are a match to TRBD2. This CDR3 contains 13 residues. Germline lookup yields CDR1 MNHEY and CDR2 SMNVEV (reference sequence). V was clipped by 5 bases and J by 2 bases; unmatched bases: 0. CDR3 nucleotides: TGTGCCAGCAGTAGCGGGGCCTACAATGAGCAGTTCTTC. Amino acid sequence: CASSSGAYNEQFF.

The chain carries TRBV2 and TRBJ2-3; the D is unclear. CDR3 length: 16 residues. V was cut by 6 bases and J by 1 base, with 17 bases left in between. The germline gives CDR1 SNHLY, CDR2 FYNNEI. CDR3 residues: CASSVMSFRGTDTQYF. In DNA form, the CDR3 reads TGTGCCAGCAGCGTAATGTCCTTCCGAGGCACAGATACGCAGTATTTT.

The chain joins TRBV7-9 to TRBJ1-4; 7 positions agree with TRBD1. The CDR3 sequence is 19 residues long. In germline, CDR1 is SEHNR, CDR2 FQNEAQ (reference sequence). Unmatched junction bases numbered 14, after V lost 0 bases and J lost 4 bases. CDR3 amino acids: CASSLARGEQGPNNEKLFF. The DNA of the CDR3 is TGTGCCAGCAGCTTAGCGCGCGGGGAACAGGGGCCTAATAATGAAAAACTGTTTTTT. Full variable domain (remainder filled in from reference TRBV7-9 and TRBJ1-4): DTGVSQNPRHKITKRGQNVTFRCDPISEHNRLYWYRQTLGQGPEFLTYFQNEAQLEKSRLLSDRFSAERPKGSFSTLEIQRTEQGDSAMYLCASSLARGEQGPNNEKLFFGSGTQLSVL.

This chain uses TRBV7-9 with TRBJ2-4; 13 bases align to TRBD2. Trimming at V came to 4 bases and at J to 2 bases, leaving 2 bases not matched to a gene. The V gene's germline CDR1 is SEHNR and CDR2 FQNEAQ (reference sequence). The CDR3 consists of 16 residues. The CDR3 region has the DNA TGTGCCAGCAGCTGGGGACTAGCGGGGTCCAAAAACATTCAGTACTTC. Its translation: CASSWGLAGSKNIQYF.

The chain carries TRBV19 and TRBJ2-2; 10 bases are shared with TRBD2. CDR3 size: 16 residues. V trimming: 3 bases; J trimming: 3 bases; junction bases outside the gene matches: 4. Germline V gene data show CDR1 as LNHDA and CDR2 as SQIVND (reference sequence). In nucleotides, the CDR3 is TGTGCCAGTAGTATCGGACTAGCGGTCTACACCGGGGAGCTGTTTTTT. Protein sequence: CASSIGLAVYTGELFF.

DNA for the CDR3: TGTGCCAGCAGTTTGACAGGGCTCTCCTACGAGCAGTACTTC. Translated: CASSLTGLSYEQYF. V gene TRBV27 combines with J gene TRBJ2-7, with 7 bases matching TRBD1. Germline-derived CDR1 and CDR2 are MNHEY and SMNVEV (reference sequence). The trim removed 3 bases at V and 0 bases at J, leaving 2 bases unmatched. The CDR3 has 14 residues.

The V gene is TRBV6-6, the J gene TRBJ2-2; possible D gene TRBD2, 5 bases. The CDR3 has 12 amino acids. Trimming removed 11 bases at V and 1 base at J, with 8 bases between. Germline CDR1 MNHNY, CDR2 SVGAGI (reference sequence). The CDR3 nucleotides read TGTGCCGGACTGGGGAACACCGGGGAGCTGTTTTTT. Translated, it gives CAGLGNTGELFF.

J is TRBJ2-6 and V is TRBV5-4; 14 nucleotides align to TRBD2. Losses at the gene ends were 4 bases for V and 1 base for J; bases not matched to a gene: 7. Germline lookup yields CDR1 SGHNT and CDR2 YYREEE (reference sequence). This CDR3 region has 19 residues. The CDR3 region has the DNA TGTGCCAGCAGCCCCTGGACTAGCGGGAGGAGTTCTGGGGCCAACGTCCTGACTTTC. The encoded protein is CASSPWTSGRSSGANVLTF.

To note about this clone: This probably arose from a read error, given a far larger clone one base away. CDR3 coding DNA: TGCGCCAGCAGTGGGAGAGGGGAGGACAATCAGCCCCAGCATTTT. Protein sequence: CASSGRGEDNQPQHF. The V gene is TRBV10-1, the J gene TRBJ1-5, with D tentatively TRBD1 (5 bases). Trimming cost V 4 bases and J 3 bases, with 13 bases left between them. This CDR3 is 15 amino acids long. Germline assignment: CDR1 WNHNN and CDR2 SYGVQD (reference sequence).

This chain connects TRBV5-1 to TRBJ1-5; TRBD1 aligns across 10 bases. Trimming cost V 7 bases and J 0 bases; bases outside gene matches: 7. The CDR3 sequence is 16 residues long. Germline V gene lookup returns CDR1 SGHRS and CDR2 YFSETQ. The CDR3 DNA reads TGCGCCAGCGTTGAGGACAGGGGGTATAGCAATCAGCCCCAGCATTTT. Its protein is CASVEDRGYSNQPQHF.

This rearrangement joins TRBV10-3 to TRBJ2-1, with 8 bases identical to TRBD2. This CDR3 is 14 amino acids long. Per germline, CDR1 ENHRY and CDR2 SYGVKD. Trimming took 5 bases from V and 7 from J; bases not matched to a gene: 7. Here the CDR3 reads CAISRPGLVNEQFF. CDR3 nucleotides: TGTGCCATCAGTAGACCGGGACTAGTAAATGAGCAGTTCTTC.

This chain uses TRBV6-6 with TRBJ1-5; D is unresolved. Germline V gives CDR1 MNHNY, CDR2 SVGAGI (reference sequence). Between the trimmed V and J ends, which lost 5 bases and 3 bases, there was a span of 8 bases. This CDR3 is 13 amino acids long. CDR3: CASSPGNNQPQHF. Here the CDR3 DNA reads TGTGCCAGCAGTCCGGGGAACAATCAGCCCCAGCATTTT.

The chain has TRBV28 and TRBJ2-1, with TRBD2 matching over 7 bases. The germline CDR1 and CDR2 sequences are MDHEN and SYDVKM. With 1 base clipped from V and 11 bases from J, the junction kept 14 bases outside the gene matches. There are 16 residues in the CDR3. Here the CDR3 DNA reads TGTGCCAGCAGTTTATCCCCCCCCGGACTAGTATACCAGCAGTTCTTC. Its protein product is CASSLSPPGLVYQQFF.

The chain joins TRBV5-1 to TRBJ1-2, with D unclear. Trimming removed 9 bases at V and 3 bases at J, with 15 bases between. Germline V gene lookup returns CDR1 SGHRS and CDR2 YFSETQ. The CDR3 runs 13 residues. The CDR3 bases are TGCGCCACCTTGTCCTCATCGGACTATGGCTACACCTTC. Translated, it gives CATLSSSDYGYTF.